This TCR beta chain was profiled in a study of cytomegalovirus exposure and HLA in healthy donors. As to this clone: As yet, its antigen is unknown. The sample contains more than one DNA sequence encoding this CDR3.

The primer mix had 60 Vbeta and 13 Jbeta primers. Repertoires were generated with immunoSEQ multiplex PCR, while TCRdb's copy carries only in-frame clones and drops some. The sample data list 110,000 to 150,000 clones. V lost 0 bases and J lost 5, with 10 bases in between. Germline V lookup: CDR1 GTSNPN, CDR2 SVGIG (reference sequence). CDR3 length: 13 amino acids. General study results and limits: Per a prior analysis, the majority of TCR beta V segments were productive roughly 87% or roughly 30% of the time.

Sequences were obtained from PBMCs. The sequence was obtained from a male donor in good health and CMV-seronegative. The chain couples TRBV30 to TRBJ1-1; possible D gene TRBD1, 5 bases. CDR3 in amino acids: CAWSVGRGTEAFF. CDR3 bases: TGTGCCTGGAGTGTAGGGAGGGGAACTGAAGCTTTCTTT.